This section outlines one T cell receptor (beta chain) sequence together with its context. Trimming cost V 6 bases and J 4 bases, with 19 bases left between them. The CDR3 contains 15 residues. Germline V gives CDR1 MNHEY, CDR2 SVGAGI. The data belong to a study of blood T cell repertoires in COVID-19. Sequenced by immunoSEQ multiplex PCR; TCRdb stores in-frame clones only, minus some. This table holds about 210,000 clones, roughly four fifths found once. The sequencing sample was made of peripheral blood. The chain carries TRBV6-5 and TRBJ2-7, with D maybe TRBD2 (5 bases). The receptor's source is a woman aged 35 to 49 with acute or convalescent COVID-19. The CDR3 sequence is CASSSLAHLGYEQYF. The CDR3 DNA reads as TGTGCCAGCAGCTCCCTAGCCCATCTGGGGTACGAGCAGTACTTC.